The 17 T cell receptor beta chains below come from one sample, sequenced in a study of blood T cell repertoires in COVID-19 (TCRdb year 2020). The method behind the library was the immunoSEQ multiplex PCR assay. TCRdb carries this immuneACCESS record with in-frame sequences only. Its versions omit some clonotypes, under half of them owing to an unresolved V gene in the studies checked, with the rest unexplained. The sample profile shows a few hundred thousand clones; around 84% of them were found once. The ten largest clonotypes hold around 2.7% of the sample. The sample consisted of peripheral blood. These receptors were obtained from a man in his 60s with acute or convalescent COVID-19.

The chain links TRBV5-1 to TRBJ1-1; a possible D gene is TRBD1 (5 bases). The germline V gene encodes CDR1 SGHRS and CDR2 YFSETQ. The CDR3 spans 14 residues. The V and J ends lost 3 bases and 4 bases respectively, with 13 bases between them. The CDR3 spells CASSSGRGATEAFF. The CDR3, as DNA: TGCGCCAGCAGCTCTGGACGTGGGGCCACTGAAGCTTTCTTT. Supplemented by reference TRBV5-1 and TRBJ1-1, the full variable domain reads KAGVTQTPRYLIKTRGQQVTLSCSPISGHRSVSWYQQTPGQGLQFLFEYFSETQRNKGNFPGRFSGRQFSNSRSEMNVSTLELGDSALYLCASSSGRGATEAFFGQGTRLTVV.

The rearrangement links TRBV9 to TRBJ2-4, with TRBD2 matching 12 bases. The V and J ends lost 4 bases and 9 bases, in that order; junction bases with no gene match: 11. Germline assignment: CDR1 SGDLS and CDR2 YYNGEE. The CDR3 consists of 16 residues. Here the CDR3 DNA reads TGTGCCAGCAGCCCCCTAGCGGGGGGGCTCGGGGGCATTCAGTACTTC. Protein product: CASSPLAGGLGGIQYF.

V gene TRBV5-6 combines with J gene TRBJ1-1, with a possible D match to TRBD1 (5 bases). The CDR3 is 14 amino acids. Trimming cost V 1 base and J 7 bases, with 14 bases left between them. CDR1 and CDR2 from the germline V gene are SGHDT and YYEEEE. The CDR3 sequence is CASSLFGPTDEAFF. In nucleotides, the CDR3 is TGTGCCAGCAGCTTGTTTGGGCCGACAGATGAAGCTTTCTTT.

V is TRBV19 and J is TRBJ2-3, with 11 bases identical to TRBD1. V was clipped by 5 bases and J by 5 bases; unmatched bases: 9. The germline gives CDR1 LNHDA, CDR2 SQIVND (reference sequence). The CDR3 totals 16 residues. CDR3: CASSVSGQGARDTQYF. The CDR3 DNA is TGTGCCAGTAGTGTGTCCGGACAGGGGGCAAGAGATACGCAGTATTTT. The full variable domain, completed using reference TRBV19 and TRBJ2-3, is DGGITQSPKYLFRKEGQNVTLSCEQNLNHDAMYWYRQDPGQGLRLIYYSQIVNDFQKGDIAEGYSVSREKKESFPLTVTSAQKNPTAFYLCASSVSGQGARDTQYFGPGTRLTVL.

J is TRBJ1-4 and V is TRBV12-3 or TRBV12-4; no reliable D call. V lost 6 bases, J lost 8 bases, and 13 bases lay in between. The CDR3 sequence is 13 residues long. CDR3 amino acids: CASSPTFAEKLFF. The CDR3 coding sequence is TGTGCCAGCAGCCCCACTTTTGCCGAAAAACTGTTTTTT.

This clone was detected once. The chain couples TRBV18 to TRBJ2-5; TRBD1 is a possible D gene (5 bases). The germline V gene encodes CDR1 KGHSH and CDR2 LQKENI. The CDR3 is made up of 14 amino acids. The ends were cut back, 3 bases at V and 5 bases at J, with 13 bases in the middle. The CDR3 DNA reads TGTGCCAGCTCACCGCAGGGCCAGAGGGAGACCCAGTACTTC. Translation: CASSPQGQRETQYF.

This chain uses TRBV6-5 with TRBJ2-3; 7 nucleotides align to TRBD1. The germline V gene has CDR1 MNHEY and CDR2 SVGAGI. Trimming cost V 8 bases and J 0 bases; bases outside gene matches: 5. The CDR3 length is 14 residues. The CDR3 is CASDRATSTDTQYF. The CDR3, as DNA: TGTGCCAGCGACAGGGCCACTAGCACAGATACGCAGTATTTT.

V and J are TRBV6-5 and TRBJ1-2, with 11 bases lining up with TRBD1. V shed 6 bases, J shed 4 bases, and the junction held 4 bases outside the gene matches. Germline-derived CDR1 and CDR2 are MNHEY and SVGAGI. This CDR3 spans 14 amino acids. The CDR3 reads CASSRDRGVYGYTF. The CDR3 nucleotides read TGTGCCAGCAGCAGGGACAGGGGGGTCTATGGCTACACCTTC.

V gene TRBV6-5 combines with J gene TRBJ2-7; 7 nucleotides match TRBD1. V lost 5 bases and J lost 0; bases outside the gene matches: 4. This CDR3 region has 14 residues. The V gene's germline CDR1 is MNHEY and CDR2 SVGAGI. The CDR3 DNA is TGTGCCAGCAGTCACAGGGACAGCTCCTACGAGCAGTACTTC. Its translation is CASSHRDSSYEQYF.

This clone was seen once. This chain links TRBV9 with TRBJ1-5; tentatively, D is TRBD1 (5 bases). With 0 bases removed from V and 8 bases from J, the gap between germline ends came to 12 bases. There are 14 residues in the CDR3. Germline assignment: CDR1 SGDLS and CDR2 YYNGEE. The CDR3 sequence is CASSVDRGKEPQHF. The CDR3 region has the DNA TGTGCCAGCAGCGTAGATCGGGGGAAGGAGCCCCAGCATTTT.

The chain combines TRBV6-1 with TRBJ1-5; the D gene is possibly TRBD1 (6 bases). This CDR3 region has 16 residues. Trimming left V 3 bases short and J 3 bases short, with 15 bases between. Germline loops: CDR1 MNHNS, CDR2 SASEGT. CDR3 nucleotides: TGTGCCAGCAGTGATTTCGCTCGGGGGGCCAATCAGCCCCAGCATTTT. Its translation is CASSDFARGANQPQHF.

The chain couples TRBV5-5 to TRBJ1-3, with 10 nucleotides matching TRBD1. The CDR3 is made up of 14 amino acids. Germline CDR1 SGHKS, CDR2 YYEKEE (reference sequence). V lost 5 bases, J lost 4 bases, and 3 bases stayed unmatched. DNA of the CDR3: TGTGCCAGCAGGCCGACAGGGGGCGGAAACACCATATATTTT. Protein sequence: CASRPTGGGNTIYF. Looking up the rest from reference TRBV5-5 and TRBJ1-3 gives the full variable domain: DAGVTQSPTHLIKTRGQQVTLRCSPISGHKSVSWYQQVLGQGPQFIFQYYEKEERGRGNFPDRFSARQFPNYSSELNVNALLLGDSALYLCASRPTGGGNTIYFGEGSWLTVV.

The chain has TRBV27 and TRBJ2-7; TRBD2 matches at 8 bases. Unmatched junction bases numbered 9, after V lost 4 bases and J lost 1 base. Germline V gene lookup returns CDR1 MNHEY and CDR2 SMNVEV (reference sequence). The CDR3 sequence is 16 residues long. The CDR3 DNA is TGTGCCAGCAGTTCCTATACGGGACTAGTTTCCTACGAGCAGTACTTC. Its protein is CASSSYTGLVSYEQYF.

The V call is TRBV11-2, the J call TRBJ2-5; D is perhaps TRBD1 (5 bases). The CDR3 has 14 amino acids. Trimming cost V 10 bases and J 1 base, with 16 bases left between them. Germline V gives CDR1 SGHAT, CDR2 FQNNGV. In nucleotides, the CDR3 is TGTGCCACAGCTTCCTGGGGCTTCCAAGAGACCCAGTACTTC. Translating gives CATASWGFQETQYF.

The chain joins TRBV6-5 to TRBJ1-3; 8 bases align to TRBD1. The V and J ends lost 2 bases and 4 bases, in that order; junction bases with no gene match: 4. Germline CDR1 reads MNHEY; CDR2 reads SVGAGI. The CDR3 consists of 15 residues. The CDR3 DNA follows: TGTGCCAGCAGTTACACCAGGGGGCAAGGAAACACCATATATTTT. Protein product: CASSYTRGQGNTIYF.

This sequence joins TRBV27 and TRBJ1-6, with no clear D. V was shortened by 6 bases and J by 4 bases, with 19 bases between the two germline ends. This CDR3 is built from 17 residues. Per germline, CDR1 MNHEY and CDR2 SMNVEV (reference sequence). The CDR3 bases are TGTGCCAGCAGGGGCGCGGGCAGCCAACCTTATAATTCACCCCTCCACTTT. Translated, it gives CASRGAGSQPYNSPLHF.

The rearrangement uses TRBV7-3 and TRBJ2-6; 7 bases are a match to TRBD1. V dropped 2 bases and J dropped 3; count of bases not matched to a gene: 4. Germline CDR1 and CDR2: SGHTA and FQGTGA. There are 16 residues in the CDR3. The CDR3 DNA sequence: TGTGCCAGCAGCTTAGGTCGGACAGGTGGGGCCAACGTCCTGACTTTC. It translates to CASSLGRTGGANVLTF.